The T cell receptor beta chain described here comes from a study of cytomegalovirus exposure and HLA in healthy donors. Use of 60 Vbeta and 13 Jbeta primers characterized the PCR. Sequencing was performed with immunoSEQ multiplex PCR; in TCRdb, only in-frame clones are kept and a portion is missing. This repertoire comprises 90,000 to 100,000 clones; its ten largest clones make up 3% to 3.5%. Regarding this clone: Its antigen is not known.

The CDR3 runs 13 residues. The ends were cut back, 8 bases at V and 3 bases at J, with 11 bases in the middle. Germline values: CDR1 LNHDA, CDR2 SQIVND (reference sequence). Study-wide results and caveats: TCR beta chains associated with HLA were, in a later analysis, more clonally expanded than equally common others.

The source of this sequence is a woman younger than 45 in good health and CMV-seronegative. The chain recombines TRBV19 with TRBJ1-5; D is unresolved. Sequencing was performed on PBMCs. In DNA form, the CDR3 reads TGTGCCAGTCGAAACAGCTACAATCAGCCCCAGCATTTT. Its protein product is CASRNSYNQPQHF.